One and the same sample provided the 24 T cell receptor beta chains below, sequenced in a study of blood T cell repertoires in COVID-19. Clones were sequenced by immunoSEQ multiplex PCR, and TCRdb holds only the in-frame ones, with some missing. The sample shows some 160,000 clones, 65% to 80% of them seen only once. The source material was PBMCs or T cells enriched from blood (not recorded which). The source of these receptors is a woman aged 70-85 years in a cohort exposed to, infected with or recovered from COVID-19 (not recorded which).

This chain joins TRBV28 and TRBJ2-2; TRBD2 is a possible D gene (6 bases). The CDR3 runs 15 residues. Trimming removed 6 bases from V and 3 bases from J, with 14 bases in between. Germline lookup yields CDR1 MDHEN and CDR2 SYDVKM. The CDR3 DNA reads as TGTGCCAGCAGCCGGATCAGCGGGTACACCGGGGAGCTGTTTTTT. Its protein is CASSRISGYTGELFF.

The chain couples TRBV5-1 to TRBJ2-7; 10 bases are shared with TRBD2. Trimming cost V 2 bases and J 3 bases; bases outside gene matches: 5. The CDR3 contains 15 residues. Germline CDR1 is SGHRS and CDR2 is YFSETQ. For the CDR3, the DNA is TGCGCCAGCAGCTTCCTAGCGGGGGACTTCTACGAGCAGTACTTC. Translated: CASSFLAGDFYEQYF.

The chain carries TRBV9 and TRBJ1-5; TRBD1 matches 8 bases. Per the germline V gene, CDR1 is SGDLS and CDR2 is YYNGEE. The V gene end was trimmed by 7 bases and the J gene end by 7 bases; junction bases not matched to a gene: 10. This CDR3 spans 14 amino acids. The CDR3 DNA follows: TGTGCCAGCGCCCCAAGCGGACAGGGACAGCCCCAGCATTTT. This codes for CASAPSGQGQPQHF. Complete variable domain (other parts from reference TRBV9 and TRBJ1-5): DSGVTQTPKHLITATGQRVTLRCSPRSGDLSVYWYQQSLDQGLQFLIQYYNGEERAKGNILERFSAQQFPDLHSELNLSSLELGDSALYFCASAPSGQGQPQHFGDGTRLSIL.

The chain links TRBV18 to TRBJ1-1; 10 bases align to TRBD1. Trimming removed 3 bases from V and 3 bases from J; junction bases left unmatched: 4. The CDR3 extends over 15 amino acids. In germline, CDR1 is KGHSH, CDR2 LQKENI. CDR3 DNA sequence: TGTGCCAGCTCACCGTTCGGACAGGGGGACACTGAAGCTTTCTTT. It codes for CASSPFGQGDTEAFF.

As DNA, the CDR3 is TGTGCCAGCAGATGGACCGGACAGAATGAAAAACTGTTTTTT. Residues: CASRWTGQNEKLFF. V gene TRBV2 combines with J gene TRBJ1-4, with a weak D call TRBD1 (6 bases). The V gene's germline CDR1 is SNHLY and CDR2 FYNNEI. CDR3 length equals 14 residues. Deletions cut 6 bases from V and 5 bases from J, with 13 bases between.

CDR3 nucleotides: TGTGCCGGAACCCGGGGGATAGCAGAGACCCAGTACTTC. Protein product: CAGTRGIAETQYF. The chain carries TRBV11-2 and TRBJ2-5; D perhaps matches TRBD2 (6 bases). Per germline, CDR1 SGHAT and CDR2 FQNNGV. The CDR3 spans 13 residues. The V end lost 11 bases, the J end lost 4 bases, and 17 bases lay between the germline ends.

This chain connects TRBV18 to TRBJ1-5, with D hard to call. CDR3 size: 14 residues. The V end lost 1 base, the J end lost 0 bases, and 4 bases lay between the germline ends. Germline V CDR1 and CDR2: KGHSH, LQKENI. This CDR3 is CASSPRSSNQPQHF. The CDR3 nucleotides read TGTGCCAGCTCACCACGGAGTAGCAATCAGCCCCAGCATTTT.

The rearrangement links TRBV27 to TRBJ1-2; D call uncertain. The CDR3 is made up of 14 amino acids. The V end was cut by 3 bases, the J end by 0 bases, with 8 bases between. Germline V CDR1 and CDR2: MNHEY, SMNVEV (reference sequence). This CDR3 is CASSLAQTNYGYTF. In DNA form, the CDR3 reads TGTGCCAGCAGTTTGGCTCAGACTAACTATGGCTACACCTTC.

The chain recombines TRBV11-1 with TRBJ2-7; D possibly corresponds to TRBD2 (6 bases). This CDR3 contains 15 residues. V shed 2 bases and J shed 4 bases, with 15 bases lying between them. Germline V gives CDR1 SGHAT, CDR2 FQDESV (reference sequence). The CDR3 DNA reads as TGTGCCAGCAGCTTAATCGGGGAAGGAGGGTACGAGCAGTACTTC. Translated, it gives CASSLIGEGGYEQYF.

DNA for the CDR3: TGCGCCAGCAGCTCGCAGGGGACTACTGTACGAGGAGAGCAGTTCTTC. Its protein is CASSSQGTTVRGEQFF. The chain employs TRBV5-1 and TRBJ2-1, with D perhaps TRBD2 (7 bases). V lost 3 bases, J lost 10 bases, and 23 bases lay in between. Germline-derived CDR1 and CDR2 are SGHRS and YFSETQ. The CDR3 runs to 16 residues.

J is TRBJ1-5 and V is TRBV6-5, with 7 bases lining up with TRBD1. This CDR3 comprises 14 residues. Germline trimming cut 6 bases from V and 7 bases from J; bases unmatched to any gene: 9. The germline gives CDR1 MNHEY, CDR2 SVGAGI. CDR3 protein: CASRIGTALQPQHF. Written as DNA, the CDR3 is TGTGCCAGCAGAATTGGGACAGCCCTACAGCCCCAGCATTTT.

The gene calls are TRBV18 and TRBJ1-4; 10 bases map to TRBD1. The CDR3 runs 15 residues. The germline CDR1 and CDR2 sequences are KGHSH and LQKENI. V trimming: 5 bases; J trimming: 5 bases; junction bases outside the gene matches: 5. CDR3 coding DNA: TGTGCCAGCTCATCAGGACAGGGGGGGAATGAAAAACTGTTTTTT. It is translated as CASSSGQGGNEKLFF.

V usage is TRBV14 and J usage is TRBJ2-7, with D possibly TRBD1 on 6 matching bases. This CDR3 has 14 residues. Germline V gives CDR1 SGHDN, CDR2 FVKESK. Trimming stripped 7 bases from V and 4 bases from J, with 17 bases between. The CDR3 protein is CASNPGRGTYEQYF. CDR3 bases: TGTGCCAGCAACCCAGGCAGGGGAACGTACGAGCAGTACTTC.

J is TRBJ2-1 and V is TRBV28, with TRBD2 identical over 10 bases. The CDR3 is 17 residues long. Germline CDR1 and CDR2: MDHEN and SYDVKM. Trimming at V came to 5 bases and at J to 9 bases, leaving 16 bases not matched to a gene. The CDR3 here is CASSGRKAGGVNSEQFF. Here the CDR3 DNA reads TGTGCCAGCAGTGGACGGAAAGCGGGAGGGGTGAATTCTGAGCAGTTCTTC.

This chain uses TRBV29-1 with TRBJ1-1; the D is unclear. This CDR3 spans 11 amino acids. Germline CDR1 reads SQVTM; CDR2 reads ANQGSEA. Trimming cost V 5 bases and J 0 bases, with 4 bases left between them. In DNA form, the CDR3 reads TGCAGCGTTCAGATGAACACTGAAGCTTTCTTT. Translating gives CSVQMNTEAFF.

The rearrangement links TRBV18 to TRBJ2-3, with D perhaps matching TRBD1 (5 bases). CDR3 length: 15 residues. V gave up 0 bases and J gave up 3 bases, with 10 bases separating them. Germline V gene sequence: CDR1 KGHSH, CDR2 LQKENI. In DNA, the CDR3 is TGTGCCAGCTCACCACCTAACTCAGGGACAGATACGCAGTATTTT. Encoded protein: CASSPPNSGTDTQYF.

Worth noting for this clone: The same CDR3 can be traced to other DNA sequences in this sample. This sequence joins TRBV5-1 and TRBJ1-3, with D tentatively TRBD1 (5 bases). Trimming pared 2 bases from V and 0 bases from J, leaving 9 bases between. Germline lookup yields CDR1 SGHRS and CDR2 YFSETQ. The CDR3 is 15 residues long. The CDR3 protein is CASSLGASSGNTIYF. The CDR3 bases are TGCGCCAGCAGCTTAGGGGCCTCCTCTGGAAACACCATATATTTT.

This clone was counted only a few times. CDR3 region: CASSPPWQGSEQYF. CDR3 nucleotides: TGTGCCAGCTCACCACCGTGGCAGGGAAGCGAGCAGTACTTC. The V call is TRBV18, the J call TRBJ2-7; D might be TRBD1 (5 bases). This CDR3 has 14 residues. In germline, CDR1 is KGHSH, CDR2 LQKENI. With 0 bases removed from V and 6 bases from J, the gap between germline ends came to 12 bases. Drawing the rest from reference TRBV18 and TRBJ2-7, the complete variable domain is NAGVMQNPRHLVRRRGQEARLRCSPMKGHSHVYWYRQLPEEGLKFMVYLQKENIIDESGMPKERFSAEFPKEGPSILRIQQVVRGDSAAYFCASSPPWQGSEQYFGPGTRLTVT.

This clone was seen more than once but under ten times. This chain connects TRBV5-1 to TRBJ2-3, with TRBD2 matching 13 bases. This CDR3 has 17 residues. Germline CDR1 SGHRS, CDR2 YFSETQ. J gave up 6 bases and V 4 bases, and 11 bases lay outside the gene matches. CDR3: CASSIGLAGAVGDTQYF. The CDR3 DNA sequence: TGCGCCAGCAGCATTGGACTAGCGGGAGCCGTGGGGGATACGCAGTATTTT.

This chain connects TRBV2 to TRBJ1-2; D gene uncertain. Germline CDR1 reads SNHLY; CDR2 reads FYNNEI. The CDR3 consists of 12 residues. Trimming pared 8 bases from V and 4 bases from J, leaving 11 bases between. The CDR3: CASYSTVYGYTF. CDR3 nucleotide sequence: TGTGCCAGCTACAGCACGGTCTATGGCTACACCTTC.

This chain uses TRBV6-5 with TRBJ2-5; tentatively, D is TRBD2 (6 bases). CDR1 is MNHEY and CDR2 is SVGAGI in the germline V gene. The CDR3 spans 13 residues. Between the trimmed V and J ends, which lost 4 bases and 5 bases, there was a span of 11 bases. The CDR3 loop is CASSWGELETQYF. Here the CDR3 DNA reads TGTGCCAGCAGTTGGGGGGAGTTGGAGACCCAGTACTTC.

This clone was seen once. The chain carries TRBV25-1 and TRBJ1-6, with a tentative D call TRBD1 (5 bases). Germline V gives CDR1 MGHDK, CDR2 SYGVNS. The CDR3 is 15 residues long. Between the trimmed V and J ends, which lost 2 bases and 10 bases, there was a span of 15 bases. In DNA form, the CDR3 reads TGTGCCAGCAGTGAAGCGGAAGGGGAGGCCTCACCCCTCCACTTT. This encodes CASSEAEGEASPLHF.

This clone was seen a single time. The chain joins TRBV9 to TRBJ2-1; D unclear. The CDR3 loop spans 12 amino acids. Trimming left V 3 bases short and J 9 bases short, with 10 bases between. CDR1 is SGDLS, CDR2 YYNGEE, per germline. CDR3 region: CASSAGRSEQFF. CDR3 nucleotides: TGTGCCAGCAGCGCAGGCCGTAGTGAGCAGTTCTTC. Using reference TRBV9 and TRBJ2-1 for the parts outside the CDR3, the full variable domain is DSGVTQTPKHLITATGQRVTLRCSPRSGDLSVYWYQQSLDQGLQFLIQYYNGEERAKGNILERFSAQQFPDLHSELNLSSLELGDSALYFCASSAGRSEQFFGPGTRLTVL.

The chain uses TRBV28 and TRBJ1-5; 8 nucleotides agree with TRBD1. The V and J ends lost 2 bases and 6 bases, in that order; junction bases with no gene match: 6. Germline V gene sequence: CDR1 MDHEN, CDR2 SYDVKM. The CDR3 consists of 15 residues. CDR3 region: CASSLGQGAGQPQHF. The CDR3 region has the DNA TGTGCCAGCAGTTTAGGTCAGGGGGCGGGTCAGCCCCAGCATTTT. Full variable domain (missing parts from reference TRBV28 and TRBJ1-5): DVKVTQSSRYLVKRTGEKVFLECVQDMDHENMFWYRQDPGLGLRLIYFSYDVKMKEKGDIPEGYSVSREKKERFSLILESASTNQTSMYLCASSLGQGAGQPQHFGDGTRLSIL.